Reported below is one T cell receptor beta chain. The sample originates from a study of blood T cell repertoires in COVID-19. Study details: Acute-phase and convalescent COVID-19 samples originated in the United States, Italy and Spain. Sources were T cells, B-cell-depleted T cells, or PBMCs; the material itself was cDNA or gDNA.

CDR3 length: 15 residues. V dropped 0 bases and J dropped 7 bases, with 16 bases sitting between them. Germline V gene sequence: CDR1 LGHNA, CDR2 YNFKEQ. How the authors handled the data: Reference gene primers were amplified, and this amplification served to estimate nucleated cell counts. Profiled with immunoSEQ multiplex PCR; TCRdb holds only in-frame clones, not every one. From that table come the V and J calls and clone size; the DNA was used to work out D and trimming. The sample records approximately 230,000 clones, less than 85% being singletons. The chain joins TRBV4-2 to TRBJ2-7; tentatively, D is TRBD2 (7 bases). Input material: peripheral blood. The origin of this receptor is an elderly woman with active or convalescent COVID-19. The CDR3 reads CASSQDLGEGDEQYF. The CDR3, as DNA: TGTGCCAGCAGCCAAGATCTAGGGGAGGGGGATGAGCAGTACTTC.